This is a list of T cell receptor beta chains from one sample in a study of CD8+CD57+ T cells in acquired aplastic anemia. TCRdb fed the reads into MiXCR, producing one record per CDR3 protein. The table includes roughly 40,000 distinct CDR3 sequences, around 63% detected once. Sample: sorted CD4+, CD8+, or CD8+CD57+ T cells (not recorded which) from PBMCs. The receptors originated from a human donor in good health, serving as a control. CDR3s include the opening cysteine and the closing phenylalanine or tryptophan. A D gene is named only where the DNA matches it firmly. Size is omitted from some rows. Given values are once, few, many or a class for expanded clones.

D gene	J gene	V gene	CDR3 length	clone size	CDR3 DNA	CDR3 protein
TRBD1	TRBJ2-7	TRBV11-1	15	.	TGTGCCAGCAGTCCTCGGGACAGCCTTTCCTACGAGCAGTACTTC	CASSPRDSLSYEQYF
.	TRBJ1-6	TRBV10-3	13	.	TGTGCCATCAGCGAGGGGGGGAATTCACCCCTCCACTTT	CAISEGGNSPLHF
.	TRBJ2-7	TRBV10-2	12	.	TGCGCCAGCAGTAGAGTCACCTACGAGCAGTACTTC	CASSRVTYEQYF
TRBD2	TRBJ2-7	TRBV2	18	once	TGTGCCAGCAGTCATAGACTAGCGGGGGGAAGAATCTCCTACGAGCAGTACTTC	CASSHRLAGGRISYEQYF
.	TRBJ1-4	TRBV7-8	15	.	TGTGCCAGCAGCTACCCGGGACGGGATGGGGAAAAACTGTTTTTT	CASSYPGRDGEKLFF
.	TRBJ1-2	TRBV15	14	.	TGTGCCACCAGCAGAGAGGGGGCAGGTTATGGCTACACCTTC	CATSREGAGYGYTF
.	TRBJ1-2	TRBV11-3	13	.	TGTGCCAGCAGCTTCGACAGATCGTATGGCTACACCTTC	CASSFDRSYGYTF
.	TRBJ2-1	TRBV15	12	.	TGTGCCACCAGCAGAGACGGGAATGAGCAGTTCTTC	CATSRDGNEQFF
TRBD1	TRBJ2-7	TRBV20-1	17	.	TGCAGTGCTAGAGCGACAGGGTACAACGATTTGTCCTACGAGCAGTACTTC	CSARATGYNDLSYEQYF
TRBD1	TRBJ2-3	TRBV2	13	few	TGTGCCAGCACCGGGACAGGCACAGATACGCAGTATTTT	CASTGTGTDTQYF
.	TRBJ2-5	TRBV7-3	15	.	TGTGCCAGCAGCTTAATGTCCGGGATTGGAGAGACCCAGTACTTC	CASSLMSGIGETQYF
.	TRBJ2-1	TRBV10-3	13	once	TGTGCCATCAGTGTGCGGGTAGGGAATGAGCAGCTCTTC	CAISVRVGNEQLF
.	TRBJ2-7	TRBV19	13	.	TGTGCCAGTAGTGCCGGACAGTTGGGGGAGCAGTACTTC	CASSAGQLGEQYF
.	TRBJ2-5	TRBV7-6	15	.	TGTGCCAGCAGCCAGGGAATAGGCTACCAAGAGACCCAGTACTTC	CASSQGIGYQETQYF
.	TRBJ2-2	TRBV11-1	17	.	TGTGCCAGCAGTCCTACCGCCGCGCGGATCAACACCGGGGAGCTGTTTTTT	CASSPTAARINTGELFF
.	TRBJ2-5	TRBV10-2	12	.	TGCGCCAGCAGTCGTAGGGTTGAGACCCAGTACTTC	CASSRRVETQYF
.	TRBJ2-3	TRBV30	14	many	TGTGCCTGGAGTGGGGTTAGCGGCACAGATACGCAGTATTTT	CAWSGVSGTDTQYF
.	TRBJ2-5	TRBV25-1	11	.	TGTGCCAGCAGCAACCAAGAGACCCAGTACTTC	CASSNQETQYF
.	TRBJ1-6	TRBV10-1	12	.	TGCGCCAGCGGGTCTTATGCTTCACCCCTCCACTTT	CASGSYASPLHF
TRBD2	TRBJ2-7	TRBV10-3	14	.	TGTGCCAGCAGGGTACGGGGGGTTAACTACGAGCAGTACTTC	CASRVRGVNYEQYF
TRBD1	TRBJ1-2	TRBV12-3/TRBV12-4	13	.	TGTGCCAGCAGTGGCCGACAGGGGTATGGCTACACCTTC	CASSGRQGYGYTF
.	TRBJ2-1	TRBV4-2	15	.	TGTGCCAGCAGCCAAGCCCCTAACTCCTACAATGAGCAGTTCTTC	CASSQAPNSYNEQFF
TRBD1	TRBJ1-6	TRBV12-3/TRBV12-4	12	.	TGTGCCAGCAGTCCCGGTCAGGGGGGGTACCACTTT	CASSPGQGGYHF
.	TRBJ2-5	TRBV7-8	14	.	TGTGCCAGCAGCCCACCCCATTTGGGGGAGACCCAGTACTTC	CASSPPHLGETQYF
.	TRBJ1-1	TRBV25-1	15	.	TGTGCCAGCAGTGACGCCACAGGGCGGCACACTGAAGCTTTCTTT	CASSDATGRHTEAFF
TRBD2	TRBJ2-5	TRBV7-3	15	few	TGTGCCAGCAGCTTAGCGGGGGAGTCCCAAGAGACCCAGTACTTC	CASSLAGESQETQYF
.	TRBJ2-7	TRBV20-1	13	.	TGCAGTGCTAGTCCTTCAGGGTTGGGCGAGCAGTACTTC	CSASPSGLGEQYF
.	TRBJ2-3	TRBV10-3	14	.	TGTGCCATCAGTGGCCGCCAATCGACAGATACGCAGTATTTT	CAISGRQSTDTQYF
.	TRBJ1-2	TRBV20-1	12	.	TGCAGTGCTAGTCGAGTGACAGATGGCTACACCTTC	CSASRVTDGYTF
.	TRBJ2-7	TRBV11-2	14	.	TGTGCCAGCAGCTTGGGCGGCGCCACCTACGAGCAGTACTTC	CASSLGGATYEQYF
.	TRBJ2-5	TRBV7-6	12	.	TGTGCCAGCAGCCCCCGCGACGAGACCCAGTACTTC	CASSPRDETQYF
TRBD2	TRBJ2-5	TRBV19	13	.	TGTGCCAGTGGGACTAGCGGGCGGGAGACCCAGTACTTC	CASGTSGRETQYF
TRBD1	TRBJ2-7	TRBV10-2	15	.	TGCGCCAGTGGGACCGGGACAGGGGCTGCCTACGAGCAGTACTTC	CASGTGTGAAYEQYF
TRBD2	TRBJ2-1	TRBV6-1	18	few	TGTGCCAGCAGTCATATAGCGGGGTACGTTTTTGTTTACAATGAGCAGTTCTTC	CASSHIAGYVFVYNEQFF
.	TRBJ1-3	TRBV19	14	few	TGTGCCAGTAGTATAGCAGGGGAGGGCAACACCATATATTTT	CASSIAGEGNTIYF
TRBD1	TRBJ1-5	TRBV2	15	few	TGTGCCAGCAGTGATCGTGTGACAGGGGATCAGCCCCAGCATTTT	CASSDRVTGDQPQHF
TRBD1	TRBJ2-7	TRBV10-2	14	.	TGCGCCAGCAGTGAGCCCTGGACAGGTAACGAGCAGTACTTC	CASSEPWTGNEQYF
.	TRBJ1-5	TRBV6-5	15	many	TGTGCCAGCAGAAACCTGAAGGGTGGGAATCAGCCCCAGCATTTT	CASRNLKGGNQPQHF
.	TRBJ1-4	TRBV7-9	13	.	TGTGCCAGCAGCTTCTTCGGGGATGAAAAACTGTTTTTT	CASSFFGDEKLFF
.	TRBJ2-2	TRBV15	12	.	TGTGCCACCAGCAGGCAGTTCGGGGAGCTGTTTTTT	CATSRQFGELFF
TRBD1	TRBJ2-2	TRBV24-1	16	.	TGTGCCACCAGTGATTTGGGACAGGGGAACACCGGGGAGCTGTTTTTT	CATSDLGQGNTGELFF
.	TRBJ2-4	TRBV2	12	.	TGTGCCAGCAGTGATCCTTGGAACATTCAGTACTTC	CASSDPWNIQYF
TRBD1	TRBJ1-3	TRBV10-1	15	.	TGCGCCAGCAGAAGCGACAGGGACCCTGGAAACACCATATATTTT	CASRSDRDPGNTIYF
.	TRBJ2-2	TRBV24-1	14	.	TGTGCCACCAGTGATTTCAAGGCAGCTGGGGAGCTGTTTTTT	CATSDFKAAGELFF